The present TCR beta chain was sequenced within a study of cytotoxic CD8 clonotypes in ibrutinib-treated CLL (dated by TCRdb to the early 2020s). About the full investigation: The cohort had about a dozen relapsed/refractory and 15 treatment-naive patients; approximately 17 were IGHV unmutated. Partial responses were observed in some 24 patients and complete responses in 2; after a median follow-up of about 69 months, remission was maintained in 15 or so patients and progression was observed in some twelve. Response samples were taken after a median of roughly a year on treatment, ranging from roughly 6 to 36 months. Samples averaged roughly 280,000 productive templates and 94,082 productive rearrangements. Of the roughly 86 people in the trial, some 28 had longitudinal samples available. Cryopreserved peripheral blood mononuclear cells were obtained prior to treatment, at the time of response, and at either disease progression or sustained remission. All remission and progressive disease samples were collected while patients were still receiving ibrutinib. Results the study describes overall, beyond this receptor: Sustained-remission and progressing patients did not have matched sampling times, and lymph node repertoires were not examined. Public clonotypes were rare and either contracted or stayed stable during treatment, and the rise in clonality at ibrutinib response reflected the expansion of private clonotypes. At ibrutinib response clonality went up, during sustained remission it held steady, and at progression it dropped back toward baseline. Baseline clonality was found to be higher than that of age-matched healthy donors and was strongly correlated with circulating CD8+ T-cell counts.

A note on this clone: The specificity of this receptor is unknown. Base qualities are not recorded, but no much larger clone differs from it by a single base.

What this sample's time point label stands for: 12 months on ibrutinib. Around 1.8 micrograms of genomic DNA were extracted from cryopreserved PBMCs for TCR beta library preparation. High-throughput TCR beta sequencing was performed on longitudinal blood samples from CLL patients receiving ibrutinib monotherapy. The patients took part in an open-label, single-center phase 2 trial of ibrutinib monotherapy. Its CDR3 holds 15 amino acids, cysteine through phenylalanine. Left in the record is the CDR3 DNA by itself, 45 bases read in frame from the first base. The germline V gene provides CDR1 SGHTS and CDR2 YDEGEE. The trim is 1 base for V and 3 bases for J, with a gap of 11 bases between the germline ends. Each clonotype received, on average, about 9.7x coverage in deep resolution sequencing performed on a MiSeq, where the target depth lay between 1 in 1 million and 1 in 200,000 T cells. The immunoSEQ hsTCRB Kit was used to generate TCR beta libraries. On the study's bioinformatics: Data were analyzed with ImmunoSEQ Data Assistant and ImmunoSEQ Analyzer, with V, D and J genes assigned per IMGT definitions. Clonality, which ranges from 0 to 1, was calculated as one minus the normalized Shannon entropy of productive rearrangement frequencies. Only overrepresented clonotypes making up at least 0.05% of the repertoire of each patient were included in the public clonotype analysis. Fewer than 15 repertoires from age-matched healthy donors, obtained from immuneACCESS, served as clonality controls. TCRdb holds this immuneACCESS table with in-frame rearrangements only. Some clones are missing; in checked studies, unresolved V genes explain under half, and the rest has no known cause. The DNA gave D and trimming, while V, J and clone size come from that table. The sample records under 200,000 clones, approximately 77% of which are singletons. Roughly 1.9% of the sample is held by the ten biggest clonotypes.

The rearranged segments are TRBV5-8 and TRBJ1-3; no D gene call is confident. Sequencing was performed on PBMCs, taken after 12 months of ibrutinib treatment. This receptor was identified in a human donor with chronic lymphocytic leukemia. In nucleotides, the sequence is TGTGCCAGCAGCTTGTTAACGGGTGGTGGAAACACCATATATTTT. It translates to CASSLLTGGGNTIYF.